The rows below give T cell receptor beta chains drawn from one sample of a study of CD4 T cell repertoires in COVID-19. The repertoire was sequenced with immunoSEQ multiplex PCR; TCRdb's copy has only in-frame clones and lacks some. The data show about 75,000 clones, about 80% seen once. The source material was CD4+ T cells from peripheral blood, sampled after recovery from COVID-19. The origin of the receptors is a human donor who had COVID-19. CDR3s include the opening cysteine and the closing phenylalanine or tryptophan. Each record gives: clone size, V gene, D gene, CDR3 length, J gene, CDR3 protein, CDR3 DNA. The D gene is left open where the match is weak. The size field is filled for only some rows; it gives once, few, many or a size class.

.	TRBV10-2	.	14	TRBJ2-7	CASSESGTTYEQYF	TGCGCCAGCAGTGAATCGGGGACCACCTACGAGCAGTACTTC
.	TRBV12-3/TRBV12-4	.	13	TRBJ2-7	CASTRRGNGEQYF	TGTGCCAGCACGAGGCGGGGCAATGGGGAGCAGTACTTC
.	TRBV4-1	TRBD1	16	TRBJ2-3	CASSPLTGALRDTQYF	TGCGCCAGCAGCCCTTTGACAGGGGCGCTTCGAGATACGCAGTATTTT
few	TRBV6-1	.	14	TRBJ2-7	CASSERGTAYEQYF	TGTGCCAGCAGTGAGCGGGGGACAGCTTACGAGCAGTACTTC
.	TRBV27	.	16	TRBJ1-4	CASSLSWARGNEKLFF	TGTGCCAGCAGTTTATCCTGGGCCCGGGGTAATGAAAAACTGTTTTTT
.	TRBV3-1/TRBV3-2	TRBD2	15	TRBJ2-2	CASSPSGVNTGELFF	TGTGCCAGCAGCCCTAGCGGGGTAAACACCGGGGAGCTGTTTTTT
.	TRBV11-2	TRBD2	16	TRBJ2-3	CASSLGLAGDTDTQYF	TGTGCCAGCAGCTTGGGACTAGCGGGGGACACAGATACGCAGTATTTT
.	TRBV6-6	.	13	TRBJ1-4	CASSGATNEKLFF	TGTGCCAGCAGCGGAGCAACTAATGAAAAACTGTTTTTT
.	TRBV7-8	.	15	TRBJ2-1	CASSLAGRSYNEQFF	TGTGCCAGCAGCTTAGCCGGGAGATCCTACAATGAGCAGTTCTTC
.	TRBV2	TRBD1	16	TRBJ1-6	CASSENWGQSGSPLHF	TGTGCCAGCAGTGAAAATTGGGGACAGTCTGGTTCACCCCTCCACTTT
.	TRBV11-1	TRBD2	15	TRBJ2-2	CASSLAGGQTGELFF	TGTGCCAGCAGCTTAGCGGGAGGGCAGACCGGGGAGCTGTTTTTT
.	TRBV28	TRBD1	15	TRBJ1-2	CASSSGTGGNGVYTF	TGTGCCAGCAGTTCCGGGACAGGGGGGAATGGGGTCTACACCTTC
.	TRBV6-5	.	15	TRBJ2-3	CASSYRGIGTDTQYF	TGTGCCAGCAGTTACAGGGGGATTGGCACAGATACGCAGTATTTT
.	TRBV28	.	14	TRBJ1-1	CASSRHDEVTEAFF	TGTGCCAGCAGTCGTCACGACGAAGTGACTGAAGCTTTCTTT
.	TRBV12-3/TRBV12-4	.	12	TRBJ2-1	CASRQGPNEQFF	TGTGCCAGCAGGCAGGGACCCAATGAGCAGTTCTTC
.	TRBV7-2	TRBD1	14	TRBJ2-7	CASSLGTGRSEQYF	TGTGCCAGCAGCTTGGGGACAGGGCGTAGCGAGCAGTACTTC
.	TRBV18	TRBD2	17	TRBJ2-3	CASSTGTSGSGTDTQYF	TGTGCCAGCTCAACTGGGACTAGCGGGAGTGGGACAGATACGCAGTATTTT
.	TRBV7-6	.	16	TRBJ2-7	CASSLGERAGGYEQYF	TGTGCCAGCAGCTTAGGGGAACGGGCAGGGGGGTACGAGCAGTACTTC
.	TRBV19	.	12	TRBJ2-1	CARPSSYNEQFF	TGTGCCAGACCTAGCTCCTACAATGAGCAGTTCTTC
once	TRBV28	.	15	TRBJ1-5	CASRLGGVGNQPQHF	TGTGCCAGCAGGTTGGGTGGGGTTGGCAATCAGCCCCAGCATTTT
.	TRBV24-1	.	15	TRBJ2-6	CATSKVRGGANVLTF	TGTGCCACCTCAAAAGTCAGGGGTGGGGCCAACGTCCTGACTTTC
.	TRBV3-1/TRBV3-2	TRBD2	17	TRBJ2-1	CASSQLPGLADEHEQFF	TGTGCCAGCAGCCAACTACCGGGACTAGCAGACGAACATGAGCAGTTCTTC
.	TRBV5-6	.	11	TRBJ2-1	CASSLVAEQFF	TGTGCCAGCAGCTTAGTAGCGGAGCAGTTCTTC
.	TRBV11-1	TRBD1	15	TRBJ1-1	CASSLSGQGAAEAFF	TGTGCCAGCAGCTTGTCGGGACAGGGGGCGGCTGAAGCTTTCTTT
.	TRBV7-9	TRBD2	14	TRBJ2-3	CASSLGLAGGVQYF	TGTGCCAGCAGCCTCGGACTAGCGGGAGGGGTGCAGTATTTT
.	TRBV11-2	.	12	TRBJ2-3	CASSPRGYTQYF	TGTGCCAGCAGCCCCCGGGGTTATACGCAGTATTTT
.	TRBV18	.	15	TRBJ2-1	CASSPGQVLDNEQFF	TGTGCCAGCTCACCGGGACAAGTTTTAGACAATGAGCAGTTCTTC
.	TRBV28	TRBD1	13	TRBJ1-2	CASLGQATFGYTF	TGTGCCAGTTTGGGACAGGCCACTTTCGGCTACACCTTC
.	TRBV30	.	16	TRBJ2-1	CAWSVRGLQSYNEQFF	TGTGCCTGGAGTGTAAGGGGACTTCAATCCTACAATGAGCAGTTCTTC
.	TRBV7-2	.	13	TRBJ2-4	CASSLGRSNIQYF	TGTGCCAGCAGCTTAGGACGTAGTAACATTCAGTACTTC
.	TRBV4-2	.	14	TRBJ2-3	CASSQERVADTQYF	TGTGCCAGCAGCCAAGAGCGGGTGGCAGATACGCAGTATTTT
.	TRBV19	.	11	TRBJ1-2	CASKGSYGYTF	TGTGCCAGTAAAGGGAGCTATGGCTACACCTTC
.	TRBV27	TRBD1	17	TRBJ2-2	CASTLARGTGDTGELFF	TGTGCCAGCACTCTTGCCCGGGGGACAGGGGACACCGGGGAGCTGTTTTTT
.	TRBV28	TRBD1	14	TRBJ2-5	CASSFDRGGRTQYF	TGTGCCAGCAGTTTCGACAGGGGGGGTAGGACCCAGTACTTC
few	TRBV19	.	14	TRBJ1-2	CASRSATGNYGYTF	TGTGCCAGTAGGAGCGCTACAGGGAACTATGGCTACACCTTC
.	TRBV2	.	15	TRBJ2-2	CASSVNPANTGELFF	TGTGCCAGCAGTGTGAATCCTGCGAACACCGGGGAGCTGTTTTTT
once	TRBV12-3/TRBV12-4	.	13	TRBJ1-2	CASSLAGKAGYTF	TGTGCCAGCAGTTTAGCGGGGAAGGCTGGCTACACCTTC
.	TRBV9	.	15	TRBJ1-2	CASSPLHRVNYGYTF	TGTGCCAGCAGCCCACTCCACAGGGTGAACTATGGCTACACCTTC
.	TRBV27	TRBD1	17	TRBJ2-3	CASSLFLTGTGRDTQYF	TGTGCCAGCAGTTTGTTTTTAACCGGGACAGGGAGAGATACGCAGTATTTT
.	TRBV20-1	.	11	TRBJ2-7	CSARGQYEQYF	TGCAGTGCTAGAGGACAGTACGAGCAGTACTTC
once	TRBV12-3/TRBV12-4	.	12	TRBJ2-3	CASSSSTDTQYF	TGTGCCAGCAGTTCATCCACAGATACGCAGTATTTT
.	TRBV11-2	TRBD2	16	TRBJ2-5	CASSPPTSGFGGTQYF	TGTGCCAGCAGCCCCCCGACTAGCGGCTTTGGTGGGACCCAGTACTTC
.	TRBV7-3	.	14	TRBJ1-1	CASSLFPADTEAFF	TGTGCCAGCAGCTTATTTCCAGCGGACACTGAAGCTTTCTTT
.	TRBV28	.	12	TRBJ2-2	CASRPDSRELFF	TGTGCCAGCAGACCGGACTCTCGGGAGCTGTTTTTT
.	TRBV6-5	TRBD1	15	TRBJ2-2	CASTKTGGITGELFF	TGTGCCAGCACTAAGACAGGGGGAATCACCGGGGAGCTGTTTTTT
.	TRBV7-9	.	13	TRBJ2-5	CASSSQGGKTQYF	TGTGCCAGCAGCTCCCAGGGGGGAAAGACCCAGTACTTC
.	TRBV29-1	.	14	TRBJ1-2	CSVVNGEATYGYTF	TGCAGCGTTGTCAATGGGGAGGCCACCTATGGCTACACCTTC
.	TRBV6-5	.	14	TRBJ2-2	CASSGYRDTGELFF	TGTGCCAGCAGCGGATACAGGGACACCGGGGAGCTGTTTTTT
once	TRBV25-1	.	13	TRBJ2-1	CASSELEYNEQFF	TGTGCCAGCAGTGAATTGGAGTACAATGAGCAGTTCTTC
.	TRBV11-2	TRBD1	18	TRBJ1-1	CASSANRDRGPASAEAFF	TGTGCCAGCAGCGCCAACCGGGACAGGGGACCAGCAAGCGCTGAAGCTTTCTTT
.	TRBV5-1	.	15	TRBJ2-7	CASSFNGVSPYEQYF	TGCGCCAGCAGCTTCAATGGGGTAAGCCCGTACGAGCAGTACTTC
.	TRBV6-2/TRBV6-3	.	14	TRBJ2-5	CASSSHTRQETQYF	TGTGCCAGCAGTTCCCACACCAGACAAGAGACCCAGTACTTC